The present entry profiles one TCR beta chain with its context. The target of this receptor is not known. Base qualities are missing; no much larger clone stands one base away. Collaborating institutions collected whole blood in K2EDTA tubes following their own protocols. For TCRbeta analysis, collaborators shipped samples in one of three forms: frozen whole blood, isolated PBMCs, or DNA extracted from either of those sample types. The data derive from a study of blood T cell repertoires in COVID-19 (dated by TCRdb to the early 2020s). About the investigation overall: Samples covering the acute and convalescent phases of COVID-19 were provided by collaborators in the United States, Italy and Spain. The prospective study material was composed of cDNA or gDNA derived from T cells, B-cell-depleted T cells, or PBMCs. The dataset comprised deeply sampled blood TCRbeta repertoires from subjects exposed to, actively infected with, or recovered from COVID-19. The repertoires were released in a freely available public database meant as a resource for research on the immune response to SARS-CoV-2. Samples were obtained from the ongoing ImmuneRACE study (first 160 participants) and from 1,254 subjects provided by 6 global collaborators. The sample metadata nearly always contained a de-identified subject ID, COVID-19 status, age in years and sex. Where HLA class I and class II types were available, the types were taken from metadata supplied by the sample provider, not from assay-based typing. Study-level results and caveats: How much clinical and demographic metadata was included differed by source and by participant, and the metadata was provided uncurated.

A distance of 8 bases separates the germline ends of V and J, which lose 0 bases and 6 bases respectively. Measured from the cysteine to the phenylalanine, the CDR3 is 14 residues long. The kept DNA is CDR3 alone, 42 bases in frame from the first base. Per the germline V gene, LGHNA is the CDR1 and YSLEER is the CDR2. TCRbeta CDR3 regions were amplified from genomic DNA using the immunoSEQ Assay, a bias-controlled multiplex PCR. In the source study's methods: The number of nucleated cells in each sample was estimated from the amplification of reference gene primers within the assay. To quantify the absolute abundance of each unique TCRbeta CDR3 rearrangement, sequence reads were collapsed and filtered. Productive Simpson clonality was computed per sample as the square root of Simpson's diversity index over productive rearrangements. This is the immuneACCESS table as TCRdb keeps it, with only in-frame sequences that have V and J called. A part of the clones is gone; compared with another copy, unresolved V genes explain less than half, and the rest is unexplained. V, J and clone size are those of that table, while D and trimming were read from the DNA. The sample yields tens of thousands of clones; 60% to 85% were counted once. The ten top clones hold 14% to 15% of the sample.

Sequencing input: peripheral blood. The source of this sequence is a human donor with active or convalescent COVID-19. The donor label of this sample is uncertain. This sequence uses TRBV4-3 and TRBJ2-2; tentative D gene TRBD1, with 5 bases matching. The CDR3 here reads CASSQDRGPGELFF. The nucleotide sequence is given as TGCGCCAGCAGCCAAGATAGGGGCCCCGGGGAGCTGTTTTTT.